Below, 21 T cell receptor beta chains from the same sample are listed, as sequenced in a study of vaccination and CD4 T cells after COVID-19. Sequenced with the Oncomine TCR Beta short-read assay was DNA taken from cultured CD4+ T cells. TCRdb analysed the PCR reads with MiXCR anew, one entry per CDR3 protein. Of around 7,100 distinct CDR3 sequences listed, around 74% were seen once; the top ten hold around 15%. As to treatment: roughly nine-day PBMC culture with coronavirus spike peptide pools or control peptides (ViraFEST assay). No antigen has been identified for these receptors. The material sequenced was CD4+ T cells from blood, cultured in vitro. Source of these receptors: a human donor who had recovered from COVID-19.

The chain employs TRBV5-1 and TRBJ2-5; the match to TRBD1 covers 7 bases. Trimming at V came to 2 bases and at J to 2 bases, leaving 6 bases not matched to a gene. In germline, CDR1 is SGHRS, CDR2 YFSETQ. This CDR3 contains 15 residues. The CDR3 protein is CASSFGQALQETQYF. CDR3 DNA: TGCGCCAGCAGCTTCGGACAGGCGTTGCAAGAGACCCAGTACTTC.

The chain combines TRBV7-3 with TRBJ2-3; D might be TRBD1 or TRBD2, each matching 7 bases. The CDR3 covers 12 residues. The germline CDR1 and CDR2 sequences are SGHTA and FQGTGA. V lost 5 bases to trimming and J lost 8 bases, with 11 bases between them. CDR3 coding DNA: TGTGCCAGCAGCGTCAGGGGGGGTACGCAGTATTTT. It yields the protein CASSVRGGTQYF.

This chain joins TRBV15 and TRBJ2-5, with D possibly matching TRBD2 (5 bases). Germline V gives CDR1 LNHNV, CDR2 YYDKDF (reference sequence). Trimming pared 3 bases from V and 5 bases from J, leaving 7 bases between. This CDR3 has 12 residues. CDR3 in DNA: TGTGCCACCAGCAGTAGAGGGGAGACCCAGTACTTC. As protein: CATSSRGETQYF. The whole variable domain, remainder taken from reference TRBV15 and TRBJ2-5, is DAMVIQNPRYQVTQFGKPVTLSCSQTLNHNVMYWYQQKSSQAPKLLFHYYDKDFNNEADTPDNFQSRRPNTSFCFLDIRSPGLGDTAMYLCATSSRGETQYFGPGTRLLVL.

The rearrangement joins TRBV7-9 to TRBJ2-7, with 7 bases aligning to TRBD2. CDR1 is SEHNR, CDR2 FQNEAQ, per germline (reference sequence). The CDR3 sequence is 15 residues long. Unmatched junction bases numbered 8, after V lost 3 bases and J lost 3 bases. CDR3 sequence reads: CASSLERLADYEQYF. For the CDR3, the DNA is TGTGCCAGCAGCTTGGAGAGACTAGCAGACTACGAGCAGTACTTC. Complete variable domain (other parts from reference TRBV7-9 and TRBJ2-7): DTGVSQNPRHKITKRGQNVTFRCDPISEHNRLYWYRQTLGQGPEFLTYFQNEAQLEKSRLLSDRFSAERPKGSFSTLEIQRTEQGDSAMYLCASSLERLADYEQYFGPGTRLTVT.

The CDR3 is CSARVSWRSSYNEQFF. The CDR3 DNA follows: TGCAGTGCTAGAGTAAGTTGGCGAAGCTCCTACAATGAGCAGTTCTTC. This sequence joins TRBV20-1 and TRBJ2-1; D is unclear. Germline CDR1 and CDR2: DFQATT and SNEGSKA (reference sequence). The CDR3 is 16 residues long. V lost 1 base, J lost 0 bases, and 13 bases lay in between.

This clonotype is labeled as large. The chain uses TRBV20-1 and TRBJ1-1; possible D gene TRBD1, 6 bases. Germline CDR1 and CDR2: DFQATT and SNEGSKA (reference sequence). The CDR3 consists of 16 residues. V lost 6 bases and J lost 1, with 21 bases in between. This CDR3 reads CSAPPIWGAGNTEAFF. The CDR3 DNA reads as TGCAGTGCCCCCCCAATATGGGGGGCCGGGAACACTGAAGCTTTCTTT.

Only a few counts were recorded for this clonotype. The chain has TRBV7-2 and TRBJ2-7; the D is unclear. The CDR3 runs to 17 residues. V was shortened by 1 base and J by 0 bases, with 16 bases between the two germline ends. Germline values: CDR1 SGHTA, CDR2 FQGNSA. The CDR3 protein is CASSLGVHVGLSYEQYF. The CDR3 DNA sequence: TGTGCCAGCAGCTTAGGGGTTCACGTAGGGCTCTCCTACGAGCAGTACTTC.

CDR3 coding DNA: TGCAGTGCTAGGGACAGGGTCGTGTACACTGAAGCTTTCTTT. Amino acid sequence: CSARDRVVYTEAFF. The chain joins TRBV20-1 to TRBJ1-1; 8 positions match TRBD1. V was pared by 3 bases and J by 3 bases, with 6 bases of the junction left unmatched. The germline CDR1 and CDR2 sequences are DFQATT and SNEGSKA (reference sequence). CDR3 length: 14 residues.

This clonotype was seen once. The CDR3 reads CATSQGRFDQTQYF. The CDR3 coding sequence is TGTGCCACCAGCCAGGGAAGGTTCGATCAGACCCAGTACTTC. The chain couples TRBV15 to TRBJ2-5, with D possibly TRBD1 on 5 matching bases. Germline lookup yields CDR1 LNHNV and CDR2 YYDKDF (reference sequence). CDR3 length: 14 residues. V lost 5 bases and J lost 6, with 16 bases in between. The full variable domain, rest sourced from reference TRBV15 and TRBJ2-5, is DAMVIQNPRYQVTQFGKPVTLSCSQTLNHNVMYWYQQKSSQAPKLLFHYYDKDFNNEADTPDNFQSRRPNTSFCFLDIRSPGLGDTAMYLCATSQGRFDQTQYFGPGTRLLVL.

This chain uses TRBV6-5 with TRBJ1-2; no clear D gene. The CDR3 extends over 14 amino acids. The V gene lost 4 bases and the J gene lost 6 bases, with 15 bases spanning the gap. CDR1 is MNHEY, CDR2 SVGAGI, per germline. The CDR3 spells CASSSPGLRHGYTF. The CDR3 DNA sequence: TGTGCCAGCAGTTCTCCGGGCCTAAGACATGGCTACACCTTC.

The rearrangement joins TRBV28 to TRBJ2-7; a weak D match, TRBD1 (5 bases). Germline CDR1 is MDHEN and CDR2 is SYDVKM. This CDR3 is 14 amino acids long. Trimming shortened V by 3 bases and J by 4 bases, and 13 bases separated the two germline ends. The CDR3 here is CASSFSGAGYEQYF. CDR3 in DNA: TGTGCCAGCAGTTTCTCTGGGGCTGGTTACGAGCAGTACTTC. The full variable domain, completed using reference TRBV28 and TRBJ2-7, is DVKVTQSSRYLVKRTGEKVFLECVQDMDHENMFWYRQDPGLGLRLIYFSYDVKMKEKGDIPEGYSVSREKKERFSLILESASTNQTSMYLCASSFSGAGYEQYFGPGTRLTVT.

The chain combines TRBV11-3 with TRBJ2-7; maybe TRBD1 (6 bases). The CDR3 is made up of 13 amino acids. With 3 bases removed from V and 6 bases from J, the gap between germline ends came to 12 bases. The germline V gene has CDR1 SGHNT and CDR2 YENEEA. In nucleotides, the CDR3 is TGTGCCAGCAGCTTTGGTAGAGGGGGCGAGCAGTACTTC. Translation gives CASSFGRGGEQYF.

The chain joins TRBV14 to TRBJ2-5; 10 bases fit TRBD2. J was trimmed by 6 bases and V by 7 bases; bases with no gene match: 8. Germline V gives CDR1 SGHDN, CDR2 FVKESK. The CDR3 loop spans 14 amino acids. The CDR3 sequence: CASNSGRAGKTQYF. The CDR3 nucleotides read TGTGCCAGCAACAGCGGGAGGGCCGGGAAGACCCAGTACTTC.

The chain joins TRBV6-1 to TRBJ1-2; 8 positions agree with TRBD1. The junction had 14 bases not matched to a gene; V was cut back by 4 bases and J by 7 bases. This CDR3 spans 16 amino acids. Germline lookup yields CDR1 MNHNS and CDR2 SASEGT. This chain's CDR3 is CASSGGQDLYSVGYTF. The CDR3 region has the DNA TGTGCCAGCAGTGGGGGACAGGATCTTTATTCCGTTGGCTACACCTTC.

The chain is built from TRBV10-3 and TRBJ1-5; D may be TRBD1 (5 bases). The germline CDR1 and CDR2 sequences are ENHRY and SYGVKD. Between the trimmed V and J ends, which lost 2 bases and 4 bases, there was a span of 6 bases. The CDR3 runs to 13 residues. As DNA, the CDR3 is TGTGCCATCAGTGAGGGGACGAATCAGCCCCAGCATTTT. Translation: CAISEGTNQPQHF.

V gene TRBV12-3 or TRBV12-4 combines with J gene TRBJ1-1; D not certain. This CDR3 region has 13 residues. V was clipped by 6 bases and J by 7 bases, with 15 bases between them. CDR3 region: CASSFPGRYEAFF. The CDR3 DNA sequence: TGTGCCAGCAGCTTCCCGGGCCGTTATGAAGCTTTCTTT.

This clonotype appeared once. Sequence at one end of the junction differs from germline and may be a read error. The J gene is TRBJ1-2, the V gene TRBV12-3 or TRBV12-4; D gene ambiguous. The CDR3 length is 13 residues. The CDR3 coding sequence is TGTGCCAGCAGTCTCTCGAACAGCAATGGCTGCACCTTC. Translated: CASSLSNSNGCTF.

V and J are TRBV7-9 and TRBJ2-4; 9 positions agree with TRBD2. Per germline, CDR1 SEHNR and CDR2 FQNEAQ (reference sequence). The trim removed 0 bases at V and 9 bases at J, leaving 6 bases unmatched. The CDR3 sequence is 15 residues long. The CDR3 here is CASSLAAGGGGIQYF. DNA of the CDR3: TGTGCCAGCAGCTTAGCTGCGGGCGGGGGGGGCATTCAGTACTTC.

The chain recombines TRBV14 with TRBJ1-1; TRBD1 is a possible D gene (5 bases). Germline values: CDR1 SGHDN, CDR2 FVKESK. Trimming removed 3 bases from V and 5 bases from J, with 19 bases in between. The CDR3 totals 16 residues. CDR3 nucleotide sequence: TGTGCCAGCAGCCAGACGTCCGGGGCCAGAAGAACTGAAGCTTTCTTT. Protein: CASSQTSGARRTEAFF.

The rearrangement uses TRBV20-1 and TRBJ2-1, with 10 bases lining up with TRBD2. This CDR3 spans 17 amino acids. Germline values: CDR1 DFQATT, CDR2 SNEGSKA (reference sequence). The V segment lost 1 base and the J segment 8 bases; nucleotides outside the gene matches: 14. The CDR3 bases are TGCAGTGCTAGAGGGGGATACCCGGGACTAGCGATCGATGAGCAGTTCTTC. Translating it yields CSARGGYPGLAIDEQFF.

The chain combines TRBV10-3 with TRBJ1-2, with D possibly TRBD1 on 5 matching bases. V gave up 6 bases and J gave up 7 bases, with 18 bases separating them. Looked up from germline, CDR1 is ENHRY and CDR2 is SYGVKD. This CDR3 spans 14 amino acids. CDR3 DNA sequence: TGTGCCATCAGCCTAGGGTCCGTGGGGGTTGGCTACACCTTC. It yields the protein CAISLGSVGVGYTF.